This TCR beta chain was retrieved from a study of PD-L1 blockade in urothelial cancer. Study summary: About 85% of the roughly 29 patients comprised males who had bladder-origin urothelial cancer. Blood samples had a median of 141,255 T cells, more than 65,000 unique TCRs, and clonality roughly 0.08.

Produced via immunoSEQ multiplex PCR; TCRdb's table is partial and in-frame only. The sample lists about 100,000 clones; 91% were seen once. The TCR comes from a woman of 80 years or more with urothelial cancer. The sequences come from PBMCs, collected around atezolizumab (anti-PD-L1) treatment.

The CDR3 DNA is TGTGCTAGTGGTTTTCAGGTAGGAGAGCAGTACTTC. This encodes CASGFQVGEQYF. The rearrangement uses TRBV12-5 and TRBJ2-7; D remains unclear. This CDR3 region has 12 residues. Trimming pared 3 bases from V and 7 bases from J, leaving 10 bases between. Germline loops: CDR1 LGHNT, CDR2 FRNRAP.